These 21 T cell receptor beta chains came from one sample sequenced in a study of vaccination and CD4 T cells after COVID-19. No antigen is known for these receptors. Oncomine TCR Beta short-read sequencing was applied to DNA from cultured CD4+ T cells. TCRdb independently ran MiXCR on the PCR reads; one entry per CDR3 protein. The table has over 20,000 distinct CDR3 sequences, about 35% seen once. Specified time point: late sampling 161 to 241 days after vaccination in a few convalescent patients. Treatment given: roughly 10-day PBMC culture with coronavirus spike peptide pools or control peptides (ViraFEST assay). Sequenced material: CD4+ T cells from blood, cultured in vitro, taken about 7 months after SARS-CoV-2 vaccination. Receptors originate from a human donor who had recovered from COVID-19.

This sequence joins TRBV28 and TRBJ1-2; D is possibly TRBD1 (6 bases). The CDR3 runs to 12 residues. Germline CDR1 reads MDHEN; CDR2 reads SYDVKM. The V end was cut by 8 bases, the J end by 8 bases, with 15 bases between. The chain's CDR3 is CASGRPGVGYTF. The CDR3 region has the DNA TGTGCCAGCGGACGACCAGGGGTAGGCTACACCTTC.

In this sample, this clonotype is medium-sized. The chain uses TRBV27 and TRBJ1-6; D gene unclear. V shed 6 bases and J shed 6 bases, with 12 bases lying between them. Germline V gene data show CDR1 as MNHEY and CDR2 as SMNVEV (reference sequence). This CDR3 has 14 residues. The CDR3 loop reads CASRRRLINSPLHF. The CDR3 DNA reads as TGTGCCAGCAGAAGGCGACTGATTAATTCACCCCTCCACTTT.

The chain uses TRBV28 and TRBJ2-1; possible D gene TRBD1, 6 bases. The CDR3 is 11 amino acids. The germline V and J ends were trimmed by 8 bases and 10 bases, with 12 bases remaining between them. CDR1 MDHEN and CDR2 SYDVKM come from the germline V gene. DNA of the CDR3: TGTGCCAGCCAGGGGCTGAAGGAGCAGTTCTTC. It is translated as CASQGLKEQFF.

This clonotype was recorded a few times. The chain employs TRBV24-1 and TRBJ2-1, with TRBD2 matching over 15 bases. J gave up 7 bases and V 1 base, and 7 bases lay outside the gene matches. There are 18 residues in the CDR3. CDR1 and CDR2 (germline): KGHDR, SFDVKD. CDR3 protein: CATSDLGTSGRSMNEQFF. CDR3 DNA: TGTGCCACCAGTGATTTAGGGACTAGCGGGAGGTCTATGAATGAGCAGTTCTTC.

This clonotype was found a few times. The chain links TRBV7-2 to TRBJ2-7, with 9 bases fitting TRBD1. The junction had 17 bases not matched to a gene; V was cut back by 4 bases and J by 4 bases. Germline V gene lookup returns CDR1 SGHTA and CDR2 FQGNSA. The length of the CDR3 is 18 residues. Here the CDR3 DNA reads TGTGCCAGCAGCTCGCACAGGGGGCCGCCGCAGGGGGGTTACGAGCAGTACTTC. The encoded protein is CASSSHRGPPQGGYEQYF. Full variable domain (rest looked up from reference TRBV7-2 and TRBJ2-7): GAGVSQSPSNKVTEKGKDVELRCDPISGHTALYWYRQSLGQGLEFLIYFQGNSAPDKSGLPSDRFSAERTGGSVSTLTIQRTQQEDSAVYLCASSSHRGPPQGGYEQYFGPGTRLTVT.

The rearrangement links TRBV7-9 to TRBJ2-1, with 8 nucleotides matching TRBD2. The CDR3 contains 16 residues. Trimming took 1 base from V and 7 from J; bases not matched to a gene: 9. Per germline, CDR1 SEHNR and CDR2 FQNEAQ (reference sequence). CDR3 nucleotides: TGTGCCAGCAGCTTAGTGGACGGGAGGGCTGGTAATGAGCAGTTCTTC. Amino acids: CASSLVDGRAGNEQFF.

This clonotype showed up just a few times. J is TRBJ2-5 and V is TRBV24-1; 7 nucleotides line up with TRBD2. Germline V CDR1 and CDR2: KGHDR, SFDVKD. Germline trimming cut 2 bases from V and 5 bases from J; bases unmatched to any gene: 7. The CDR3 is 15 residues long. The DNA of the CDR3 is TGTGCCACCAGTGATTCGCGGGGGTTTGGGGAGACCCAGTACTTC. Translating gives CATSDSRGFGETQYF.

The V call is TRBV28, the J call TRBJ1-2; D unclear. The CDR3 runs to 13 residues. Germline CDR1 MDHEN, CDR2 SYDVKM. Deletions cut 6 bases from V and 6 bases from J, with 14 bases between. The CDR3 DNA reads TGTGCCAGCAGCGGTCCCCCTCCTGATGGCTACACCTTC. It is translated as CASSGPPPDGYTF.

V and J are TRBV2 and TRBJ2-7, with 7 bases aligning to TRBD1. Germline V CDR1 and CDR2: SNHLY, FYNNEI. CDR3 length equals 13 residues. With 8 bases clipped from V and 0 bases from J, the junction kept 4 bases outside the gene matches. The DNA for the CDR3 is TGTGCCAGCGCGAACAGGGGCTCCTACGAGCAGTACTTC. Amino acid sequence: CASANRGSYEQYF.

This clonotype was seen a few times. The V call is TRBV7-2, the J call TRBJ1-5; D is perhaps TRBD1 (5 bases). In germline, CDR1 is SGHTA, CDR2 FQGNSA. V was clipped by 4 bases and J by 1 base, with 8 bases between them. The CDR3 length is 14 residues. The CDR3 protein is CASSSGLSNQPQHF. In nucleotides, the CDR3 is TGTGCCAGCAGCTCGGGACTCAGCAATCAGCCCCAGCATTTT. Full variable domain (remainder filled in from reference TRBV7-2 and TRBJ1-5): GAGVSQSPSNKVTEKGKDVELRCDPISGHTALYWYRQSLGQGLEFLIYFQGNSAPDKSGLPSDRFSAERTGGSVSTLTIQRTQQEDSAVYLCASSSGLSNQPQHFGDGTRLSIL.

The chain recombines TRBV19 with TRBJ1-2; D unclear. CDR3 length: 11 amino acids. Germline V gives CDR1 LNHDA, CDR2 SQIVND (reference sequence). V shed 3 bases and J shed 5 bases, with 4 bases lying between them. The CDR3 reads CASSMGYGYTF. The DNA for the CDR3 is TGTGCCAGTAGTATGGGGTATGGCTACACCTTC.

The sample holds a few counts of this clonotype. V and J are TRBV6-1 and TRBJ1-2; D possibly corresponds to TRBD1 (5 bases). Per germline, CDR1 MNHNS and CDR2 SASEGT. CDR3 size: 12 residues. V was shortened by 1 base and J by 6 bases, with 6 bases between the two germline ends. CDR3 residues: CASSEVGDGYTF. The CDR3 nucleotides are TGTGCCAGCAGTGAAGTGGGGGATGGCTACACCTTC.

J is TRBJ2-3 and V is TRBV7-6; D gene unclear. In germline, CDR1 is SGHVS, CDR2 FNYEAQ. The length of the CDR3 is 15 residues. V shed 7 bases and J shed 2 bases, with 16 bases lying between them. CDR3 region: CASTRTTLHTDTQYF. The DNA of the CDR3 is TGTGCCAGCACCAGGACGACCTTGCACACAGATACGCAGTATTTT.

The chain links TRBV15 to TRBJ2-7, with 12 bases aligning to TRBD2. V was pared by 0 bases and J by 9 bases, with 9 bases of the junction left unmatched. CDR1 LNHNV and CDR2 YYDKDF come from the germline V gene (reference sequence). The CDR3 runs to 16 residues. CDR3: CATSRDLASGGVVQYF. CDR3 sequence (DNA): TGTGCCACCAGCAGAGACCTGGCTAGCGGGGGGGTAGTGCAGTACTTC. Full variable domain (outside the CDR3, taken from reference TRBV15 and TRBJ2-7): DAMVIQNPRYQVTQFGKPVTLSCSQTLNHNVMYWYQQKSSQAPKLLFHYYDKDFNNEADTPDNFQSRRPNTSFCFLDIRSPGLGDTAMYLCATSRDLASGGVVQYFGPGTRLTVT.

This clonotype has a handful of counts. The CDR3 reads CSVHKAGSRNYGYTF. CDR3 in DNA: TGCAGCGTCCATAAGGCGGGGTCCCGTAACTATGGCTACACCTTC. The genes are TRBV29-1 and TRBJ1-2; D call uncertain. The ends were cut back, 6 bases at V and 1 base at J, with 18 bases in the middle. The germline V gene encodes CDR1 SQVTM and CDR2 ANQGSEA. There are 15 residues in the CDR3.

The chain uses TRBV15 and TRBJ2-5, with no clear D. The germline CDR1 and CDR2 sequences are LNHNV and YYDKDF (reference sequence). This CDR3 has 13 amino acids. The V and J ends lost 0 bases and 4 bases respectively, with 6 bases between them. The CDR3 region has the DNA TGTGCCACCAGCAGAGACTGGAGAGAGACCCAGTACTTC. Translation: CATSRDWRETQYF.

This clonotype has a handful of counts. V and J are TRBV29-1 and TRBJ2-1; 8 bases match TRBD2. The CDR3 extends over 12 amino acids. Germline-derived CDR1 and CDR2 are SQVTM and ANQGSEA. V lost 4 bases, J lost 15 bases, and 11 bases stayed unmatched. CDR3 loop: CSVGLAGAIGFF. The DNA of the CDR3 is TGCAGCGTTGGTCTAGCGGGCGCTATCGGGTTCTTC.

This clonotype has a handful of counts. This chain connects TRBV20-1 to TRBJ2-7; 11 bases are a match to TRBD2. The J segment lost 1 base and the V segment lost 5 bases, leaving 10 bases of the junction unmatched. Germline V gene data show CDR1 as DFQATT and CDR2 as SNEGSKA (reference sequence). The CDR3 is made up of 16 amino acids. CDR3 bases: TGCAGTGCTCGAGTCTTAGCGGGAGGGGTGTCCTACGAGCAGTACTTC. Protein: CSARVLAGGVSYEQYF.

The chain recombines TRBV10-3 with TRBJ1-1; D may be TRBD1 (5 bases). The CDR3 is made up of 15 amino acids. CDR1 ENHRY and CDR2 SYGVKD come from the germline V gene. V lost 10 bases and J 0 bases, leaving 18 bases between the germline ends. The CDR3 reads CATHPNGTVNTEAFF. The CDR3 DNA is TGTGCCACGCATCCAAATGGGACGGTGAACACTGAAGCTTTCTTT.

This clonotype has only a few counts. The rearrangement joins TRBV29-1 to TRBJ1-1; possibly TRBD1 for D (5 bases). Germline V CDR1 and CDR2: SQVTM, ANQGSEA. V gave up 7 bases and J gave up 5 bases, with 17 bases separating them. This CDR3 spans 13 amino acids. The CDR3 sequence is CSADSRWKTEAFF. Written as DNA, the CDR3 is TGCAGCGCCGACAGTCGGTGGAAGACTGAAGCTTTCTTT.

This sequence joins TRBV15 and TRBJ1-5; D gene ambiguous. CDR3 length: 13 amino acids. Germline CDR1 and CDR2: LNHNV and YYDKDF (reference sequence). V lost 1 base, J lost 5 bases, and 6 bases lay in between. The CDR3 region is CATSRGRDQPQHF. CDR3 nucleotide sequence: TGTGCCACCAGCAGAGGGAGGGATCAGCCCCAGCATTTT.